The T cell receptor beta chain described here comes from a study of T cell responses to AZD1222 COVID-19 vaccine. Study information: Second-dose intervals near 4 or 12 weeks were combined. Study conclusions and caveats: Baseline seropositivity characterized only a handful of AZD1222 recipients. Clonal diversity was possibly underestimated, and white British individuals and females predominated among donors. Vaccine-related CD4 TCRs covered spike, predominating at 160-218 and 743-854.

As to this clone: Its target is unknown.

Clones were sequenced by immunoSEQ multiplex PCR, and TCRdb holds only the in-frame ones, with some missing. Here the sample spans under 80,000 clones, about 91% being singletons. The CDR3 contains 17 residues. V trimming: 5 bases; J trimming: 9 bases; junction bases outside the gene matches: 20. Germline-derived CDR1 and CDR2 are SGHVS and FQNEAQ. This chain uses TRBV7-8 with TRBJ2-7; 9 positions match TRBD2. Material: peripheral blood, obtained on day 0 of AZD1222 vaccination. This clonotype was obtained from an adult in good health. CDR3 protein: CASSPRNLAGGSGWQYF. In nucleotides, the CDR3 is TGTGCCAGCAGCCCCCGAAACTTGGCGGGAGGGTCCGGTTGGCAGTACTTC.